This entry is about one T cell receptor beta chain. The germline gene is not matched at one end of the junction; a read error may be the cause. Co-extraction of both nucleic acids (RNA and DNA) used about 17-33 mg of unsorted bulk tissue. Every single tumor sample held over 85% viable tumor cells. The entry originates in a study of tumor-infiltrating lymphocytes in primary liver carcinoma. CDR3 length: 13 amino acids. Germline assignment: CDR1 WSHSY and CDR2 SAAADI. Starting from roughly 0.5 ug of total RNA, TCR beta cDNA was produced with a primer in the constant region. Sequencing libraries for TCR beta derived from three nested multiplex PCR rounds that used slightly modified ARM-PCR. A C-beta reverse primer and TRBV1-TRBV30 forward primers served in each of the first two PCR rounds, at ten to eleven cycles apiece. TCRdb itself ran the multiplex PCR reads through MiXCR, one entry per CDR3 protein. The sample records almost 55,000 distinct CDR3 sequences, 70% to 85% being singletons.

Sequencing was done on a sample of liver tumor tissue from sampling region 2. The subset: tumor region T2, inferior pole. The rearrangement joins TRBV10-2 to TRBJ2-1, with D uncertain. This clonotype originated in a man in his forties with primary liver carcinoma and hepatitis B virus infection. The CDR3 is CSSSTESYNVQFF. CDR3 coding DNA: TGCTCCAGCAGTACAGAGTCCTACAATGTGCAGTTCTTC.